The clone carrying this T cell receptor (beta chain) has at least ten counts. The sample belongs to a study of T cells in Graves' hyperthyroidism and ophthalmopathy. RNA transcripts yielded amplified TCR beta CDR3 regions. TCR CDR3 regions were first amplified by RT-PCR with HTBI primers. TCRdb used MiXCR to reprocess the multiplex PCR reads, holding one entry per CDR3 protein. The sample lists 620,000 or so distinct CDR3 sequences; roughly 15% were seen once. The CDR3 contains 19 residues. The V end lost 5 bases, the J end lost 5 bases, and 31 bases lay between the germline ends. The germline V gene has CDR1 SGHTA and CDR2 FQGNSA. Clinical symptoms, serum thyroxine, TRAb, thyroid ultrasound and orbital computed tomography informed diagnoses.

The sequence derives from a woman between 50 and 59 years old with Graves' ophthalmopathy. The rearrangement uses TRBV7-2 and TRBJ2-7; D possibly uses TRBD1 or TRBD2 (5 bases each). Sequenced: blood. CDR3 sequence reads: CASSQTGTVLSVLLNEQYF. The DNA for the CDR3 is TGTGCCAGCAGCCAAACCGGGACCGTTCTTTCGGTTCTACTCAACGAGCAGTACTTC.